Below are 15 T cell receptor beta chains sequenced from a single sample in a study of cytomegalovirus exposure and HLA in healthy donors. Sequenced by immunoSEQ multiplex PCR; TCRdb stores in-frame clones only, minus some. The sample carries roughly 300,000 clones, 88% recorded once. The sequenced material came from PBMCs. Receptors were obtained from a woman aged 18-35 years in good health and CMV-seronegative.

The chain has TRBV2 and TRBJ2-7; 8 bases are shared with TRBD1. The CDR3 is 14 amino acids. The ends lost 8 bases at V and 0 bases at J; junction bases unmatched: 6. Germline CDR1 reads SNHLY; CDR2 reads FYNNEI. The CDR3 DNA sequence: TGTGCCAGCGCCGGGACAGGCTTCTCCTACGAGCAGTACTTC. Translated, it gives CASAGTGFSYEQYF. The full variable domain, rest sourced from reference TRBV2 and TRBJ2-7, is EPEVTQTPSHQVTQMGQEVILRCVPISNHLYFYWYRQILGQKVEFLVSFYNNEISEKSEIFDDQFSVERPDGSNFTLKIRSTKLEDSAMYFCASAGTGFSYEQYFGPGTRLTVT.

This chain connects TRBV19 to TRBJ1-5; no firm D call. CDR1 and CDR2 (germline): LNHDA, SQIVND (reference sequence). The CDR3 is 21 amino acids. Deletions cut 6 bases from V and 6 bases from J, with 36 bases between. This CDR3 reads CASRFARIFSTSSGMSQPQHF. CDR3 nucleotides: TGTGCCAGTAGATTCGCCAGGATTTTCTCCACGTCAAGCGGTATGAGTCAGCCCCAGCATTTT.

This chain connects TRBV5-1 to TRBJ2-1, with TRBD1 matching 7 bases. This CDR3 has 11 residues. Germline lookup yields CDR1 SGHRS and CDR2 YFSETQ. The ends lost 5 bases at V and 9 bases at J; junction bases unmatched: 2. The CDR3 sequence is CASRQGPEQFF. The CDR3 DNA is TGCGCCAGCAGACAGGGGCCTGAGCAGTTCTTC.

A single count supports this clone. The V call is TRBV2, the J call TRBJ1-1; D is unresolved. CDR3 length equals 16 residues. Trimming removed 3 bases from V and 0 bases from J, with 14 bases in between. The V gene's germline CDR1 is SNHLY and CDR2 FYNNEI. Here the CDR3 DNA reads TGTGCCAGCAGTGACTGGGAGGACCCCATGAACACTGAAGCTTTCTTT. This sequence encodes CASSDWEDPMNTEAFF.

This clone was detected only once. The CDR3 is CAISEPGQDSEQYF. Here the CDR3 DNA reads TGTGCCATCAGTGAGCCGGGACAGGACAGCGAGCAGTACTTC. V and J are TRBV10-3 and TRBJ2-7, with 8 bases fitting TRBD1. The CDR3 spans 14 residues. Trimming removed 2 bases from V and 6 bases from J; junction bases left unmatched: 6. The germline V gene encodes CDR1 ENHRY and CDR2 SYGVKD.

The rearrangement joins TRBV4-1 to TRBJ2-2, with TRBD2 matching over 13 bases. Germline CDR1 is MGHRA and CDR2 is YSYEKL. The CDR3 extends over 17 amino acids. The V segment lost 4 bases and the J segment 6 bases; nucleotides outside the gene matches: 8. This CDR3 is CASSPGLAGVGPGELFF. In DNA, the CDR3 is TGCGCCAGCAGCCCCGGACTAGCGGGAGTAGGCCCCGGGGAGCTGTTTTTT.

For the CDR3, the DNA is TGTGCCAGCAGTTTAGGCCCGACTAGCGGGAGACGGAATGAGCAGTTCTTC. This translates into CASSLGPTSGRRNEQFF. This sequence joins TRBV27 and TRBJ2-1; TRBD2 matches at 12 bases. The CDR3 consists of 17 residues. The germline V gene encodes CDR1 MNHEY and CDR2 SMNVEV (reference sequence). The V gene end was trimmed by 2 bases and the J gene end by 7 bases; junction bases not matched to a gene: 9.

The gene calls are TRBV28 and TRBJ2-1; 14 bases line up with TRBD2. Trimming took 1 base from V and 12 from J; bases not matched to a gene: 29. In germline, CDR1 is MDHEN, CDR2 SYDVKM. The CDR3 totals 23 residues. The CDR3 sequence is CASSLSWGLGTSGSSTKTMRQFF. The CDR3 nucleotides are TGTGCCAGCAGTTTATCATGGGGGTTGGGGACTAGCGGGAGTTCAACTAAGACAATGAGGCAGTTCTTC. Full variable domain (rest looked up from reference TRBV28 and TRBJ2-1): DVKVTQSSRYLVKRTGEKVFLECVQDMDHENMFWYRQDPGLGLRLIYFSYDVKMKEKGDIPEGYSVSREKKERFSLILESASTNQTSMYLCASSLSWGLGTSGSSTKTMRQFFGPGTRLTVL.

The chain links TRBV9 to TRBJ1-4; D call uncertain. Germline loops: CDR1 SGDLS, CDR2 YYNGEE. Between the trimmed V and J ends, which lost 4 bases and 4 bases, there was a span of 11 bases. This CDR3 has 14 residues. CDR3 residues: CASSPPENNEKLFF. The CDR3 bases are TGTGCCAGCAGCCCACCCGAGAATAATGAAAAACTGTTTTTT.

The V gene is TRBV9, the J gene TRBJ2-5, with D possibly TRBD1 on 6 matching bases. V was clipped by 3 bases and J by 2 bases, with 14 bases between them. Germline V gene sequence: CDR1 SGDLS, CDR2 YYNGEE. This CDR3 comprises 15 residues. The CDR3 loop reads CASSAPQGRQETQYF. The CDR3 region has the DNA TGTGCCAGCAGCGCGCCGCAGGGGAGACAAGAGACCCAGTACTTC.

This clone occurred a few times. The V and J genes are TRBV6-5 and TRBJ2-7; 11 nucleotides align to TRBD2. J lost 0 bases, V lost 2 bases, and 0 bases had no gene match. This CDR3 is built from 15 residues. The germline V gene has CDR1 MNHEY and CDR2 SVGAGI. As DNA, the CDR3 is TGTGCCAGCAGTTACGGACTAGCGGGCTCCTACGAGCAGTACTTC. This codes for CASSYGLAGSYEQYF.

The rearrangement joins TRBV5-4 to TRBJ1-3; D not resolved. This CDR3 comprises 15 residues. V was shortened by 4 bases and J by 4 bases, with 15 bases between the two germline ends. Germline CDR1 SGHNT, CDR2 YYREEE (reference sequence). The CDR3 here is CASSQDPGTGNTIYF. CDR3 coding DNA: TGTGCCAGCAGCCAAGACCCAGGAACAGGAAACACCATATATTTT.

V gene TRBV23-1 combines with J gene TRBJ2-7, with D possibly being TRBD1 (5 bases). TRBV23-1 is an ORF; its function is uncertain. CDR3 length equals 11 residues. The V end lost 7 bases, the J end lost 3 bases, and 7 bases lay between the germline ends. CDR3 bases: TGCGCCAGCAACAGGAACTACGAGCAGTACTTC. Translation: CASNRNYEQYF.

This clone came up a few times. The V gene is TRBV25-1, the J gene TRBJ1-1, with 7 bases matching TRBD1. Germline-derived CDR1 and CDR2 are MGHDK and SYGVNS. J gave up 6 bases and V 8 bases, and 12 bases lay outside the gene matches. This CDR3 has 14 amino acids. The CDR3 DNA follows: TGTGCCAGCGGGGTTCAGGGGGGCTACCCTGAAGCTTTCTTT. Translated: CASGVQGGYPEAFF.

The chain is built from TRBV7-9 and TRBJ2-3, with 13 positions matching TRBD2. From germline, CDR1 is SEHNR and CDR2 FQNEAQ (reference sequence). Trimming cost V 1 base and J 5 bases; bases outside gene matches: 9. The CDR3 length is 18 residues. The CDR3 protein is CASSLGTGLAGVVDTQYF. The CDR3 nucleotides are TGTGCCAGCAGCTTAGGGACTGGACTAGCGGGAGTAGTAGATACGCAGTATTTT. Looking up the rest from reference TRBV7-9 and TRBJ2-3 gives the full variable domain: DTGVSQNPRHKITKRGQNVTFRCDPISEHNRLYWYRQTLGQGPEFLTYFQNEAQLEKSRLLSDRFSAERPKGSFSTLEIQRTEQGDSAMYLCASSLGTGLAGVVDTQYFGPGTRLTVL.